This T cell receptor beta chain was captured in a study of post-analysis software for immune sequencing data. For the study at large: The study covered relapsing-remitting, secondary progressive and progressive-relapsing courses of multiple sclerosis.

Germline CDR1 reads SGHVS; CDR2 reads FQNEAQ. The ends were cut back, 4 bases at V and 4 bases at J, with 17 bases in the middle. This CDR3 spans 15 amino acids. Carried by the TCR beta cDNA libraries were unique molecular identifiers. TCRdb recomputed calls from the PCR reads with MiXCR, one row per CDR3 protein. Among 750,000 to 950,000 distinct CDR3 sequences listed, approximately 53% were seen once. Comments on this clonotype: Its antigen is still unknown.

Whole-study findings and limits: Patients carried a handful of TRBV segments more frequently than controls did, and TRBV5-6, TRBV5-1 and TRBV20-1 were among them.

This clonotype was sampled from a girl aged 5 to 17 with multiple sclerosis. This chain links TRBV7-8 with TRBJ2-7, with D tentatively TRBD2 (5 bases). The sample taken for sequencing was blood. The CDR3 region is CASSSRREPAYEQYF. CDR3 bases: TGTGCCAGCAGCTCCCGTCGGGAACCTGCGTACGAGCAGTACTTC.